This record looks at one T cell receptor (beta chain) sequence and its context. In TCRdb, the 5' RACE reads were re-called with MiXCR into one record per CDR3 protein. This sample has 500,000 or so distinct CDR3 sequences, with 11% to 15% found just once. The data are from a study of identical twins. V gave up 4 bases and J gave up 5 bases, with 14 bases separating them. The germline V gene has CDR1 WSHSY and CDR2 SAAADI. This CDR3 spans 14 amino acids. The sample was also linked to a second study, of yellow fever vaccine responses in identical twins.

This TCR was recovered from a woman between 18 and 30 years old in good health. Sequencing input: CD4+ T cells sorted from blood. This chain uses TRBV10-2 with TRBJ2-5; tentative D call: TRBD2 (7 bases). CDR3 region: CASSGGGAGETQYF. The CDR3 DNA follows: TGCGCCAGCAGTGGAGGGGGGGCCGGGGAGACCCAGTACTTC.